This T cell receptor beta chain was recorded in a study of regulatory T cells in long-lasting Graves disease. The sample's time point: persistent/refractory GD, antithyroid drugs over 5 years with positive TRAb. PBMC RNA was the source of the TCR library. HTBI primers from iRepertoire and Arm-PCR of CDR3 regions yielded the TCR beta libraries. The authors' processing: Among the samples, 60 to 75 TRBV and 14 to 15 TRBJ segments were identified. Each CDR3 protein gets one entry after TCRdb re-called the multiplex PCR reads with MiXCR. Here the V and J calls rest on TCRdb's processing, not on the authors' analysis. The sample shows about 470,000 distinct CDR3 sequences, roughly a fifth of them seen only once. Study observations and caveats: Shared public clonotypes totalled 2,741 in persistent patients, compared with roughly 970 in new patients. TRBV28, TRBJ1-2 and TRBJ2-5 emerged as the favored segments in persistent disease.

Germline CDR1 and CDR2: MNHEY and SVGAGI. V lost 4 bases, J lost 9 bases, and 4 bases stayed unmatched. The CDR3 runs to 12 residues. This clonotype was seen more than once but under ten times. Its antigen remains unknown. This chain links TRBV6-5 with TRBJ2-3; 7 positions match TRBD1. Sample: peripheral blood mononuclear cells (PBMCs), taken when the disease was refractory, from a patient treated with antithyroid drugs. The TCR originated in a female donor with Graves disease. In nucleotides, the CDR3 is TGTGCCAGCAGTTCGACAGGGTCGACGCAGTATTTT. Translating it yields CASSSTGSTQYF.